This TCR beta chain was obtained from a study of cytomegalovirus exposure and HLA in healthy donors. V lost 7 bases and J lost 6, with 13 bases in between. Germline V gene lookup returns CDR1 SNHLY and CDR2 FYNNEI. This CDR3 has 12 residues. PCR involved 60 Vbeta and 13 Jbeta primers. Libraries were prepared by immunoSEQ multiplex PCR; TCRdb keeps only in-frame clonotypes and omits some of them. The data contain under 200,000 clones, about 77% of them singletons. Sequenced sample: PBMCs. The TCR was taken from a man aged 55 to 70 in good health and CMV-seronegative. The J gene is TRBJ2-7, the V gene TRBV2; possibly TRBD1 for D (5 bases). This chain's CDR3 is CASMTAFSEQYF. CDR3 nucleotides: TGTGCCAGCATGACAGCTTTTTCCGAGCAGTACTTC. The variable domain in full, completed from reference TRBV2 and TRBJ2-7, reads EPEVTQTPSHQVTQMGQEVILRCVPISNHLYFYWYRQILGQKVEFLVSFYNNEISEKSEIFDDQFSVERPDGSNFTLKIRSTKLEDSAMYFCASMTAFSEQYFGPGTRLTVT.